The entry that follows covers one T cell receptor beta chain sequence. Profiling relied on immunoSEQ multiplex PCR, and the TCRdb table lists in-frame clones only, not all of them. The repertoire holds roughly 120,000 clones, with about 90% as singletons. The CDR3 consists of 16 residues. Germline V gives CDR1 MNHNS, CDR2 SASEGT. The germline V and J ends were trimmed by 4 bases and 6 bases, with 19 bases remaining between them. The record originates from a study of CD4+ T cells in melanoma. The origin of this receptor is a human donor with melanoma. The rearrangement links TRBV6-1 to TRBJ1-5, with D possibly matching TRBD1 (6 bases). The sequenced sample consisted of peripheral blood. The CDR3 DNA follows: TGTGCCAGCAGTGCCCGTGCTTCTACAGGGTCTCAGCCCCAGCATTTT. Translated: CASSARASTGSQPQHF.